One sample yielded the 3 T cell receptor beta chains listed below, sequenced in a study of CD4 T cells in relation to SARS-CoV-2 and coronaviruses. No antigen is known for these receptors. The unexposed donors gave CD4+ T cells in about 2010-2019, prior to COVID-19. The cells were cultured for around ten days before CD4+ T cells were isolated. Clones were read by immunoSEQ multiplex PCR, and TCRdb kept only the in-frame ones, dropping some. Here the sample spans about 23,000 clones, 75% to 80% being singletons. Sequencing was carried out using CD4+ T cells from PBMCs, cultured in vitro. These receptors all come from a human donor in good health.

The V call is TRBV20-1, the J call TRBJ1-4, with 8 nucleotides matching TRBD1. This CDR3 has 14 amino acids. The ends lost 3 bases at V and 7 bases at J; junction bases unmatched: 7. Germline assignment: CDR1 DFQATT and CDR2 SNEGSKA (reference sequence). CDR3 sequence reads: CSASSDRAGEKLFF. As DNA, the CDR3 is TGCAGTGCTAGTTCGGACAGGGCGGGTGAAAAACTGTTTTTT.

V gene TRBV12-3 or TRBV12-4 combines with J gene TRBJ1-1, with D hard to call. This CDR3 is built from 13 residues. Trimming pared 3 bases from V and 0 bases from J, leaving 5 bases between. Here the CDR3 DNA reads TGTGCCAGCAGTTTCTCTTTGAACACTGAAGCTTTCTTT. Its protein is CASSFSLNTEAFF.

This chain's CDR3 is CASSTDRISGYTF. The CDR3 DNA is TGTGCCAGCAGTACCGACAGGATCAGTGGCTACACCTTC. This chain connects TRBV2 to TRBJ1-2, with a weak D call TRBD1 (6 bases). This CDR3 region has 13 residues. Trimming cost V 5 bases and J 7 bases, with 14 bases left between them. Germline-derived CDR1 and CDR2 are SNHLY and FYNNEI.